This TCR beta chain was observed in a study of T-cell memory formation after mild COVID-19. Study-level results: Clones that contracted clustered mainly in CM and EM if CD4+ and in EMRA if CD8+.

Regarding this clonotype: What it recognizes is unknown.

The J segment lost 4 bases and the V segment lost 6 bases, leaving 6 bases of the junction unmatched. Germline V lookup: CDR1 MGHDK, CDR2 SYGVNS. The CDR3 runs to 14 residues. In TCRdb, the 5' RACE reads were re-called with MiXCR into one record per CDR3 protein. The sample lists a few hundred thousand distinct CDR3 sequences, around 19% occurring once. The chain employs TRBV25-1 and TRBJ1-2; 9 nucleotides align to TRBD1. The sample was PBMCs or a T cell subset sorted from them (not recorded which). This clonotype was sampled from a man younger than 35 who had mild COVID-19 (a few samples of this study predate the infection). Cell type and time point are not known. As DNA, the CDR3 is TGTGCCAGCAGCGGACAGGGGCTCGGCTATGGCTACACCTTC. Its protein is CASSGQGLGYGYTF.